The rows below give T cell receptor beta chains drawn from one sample of a study of T cells in Graves' hyperthyroidism and ophthalmopathy. TCRdb re-called the multiplex PCR reads through MiXCR, storing one row per CDR3 protein. The repertoire holds fewer than 450,000 distinct CDR3 sequences, approximately 17% seen once, with more than 30% in the top ten. Sequences were obtained from blood. Every receptor here comes from a woman aged 30 to 39 with Graves' hyperthyroidism that later progressed to Graves' ophthalmopathy. Both conserved end residues are part of each CDR3. A D gene is named only where the DNA matches it firmly. Size values are once, few and many counts, or a class for expanded clones, and some rows have none.

clone_size j_call d_call v_call cdr3_aa cdr3_nt
many TRBJ1-2 TRBD1 TRBV5-1 CASSLAGGQVGYTF TGCGCCAGCAGCTTGGCCGGCGGACAGGTCGGCTACACCTTC
few TRBJ1-1 . TRBV5-6 CASSLARVVRNTEAFF TGTGCCAGCAGCTTGGCACGCGTTGTAAGGAACACTGAAGCTTTCTTT
. TRBJ2-3 TRBD2 TRBV2 CASSTGTSGRGTQYF TGTGCCAGCAGTACTGGGACTAGCGGGAGAGGTACGCAGTATTTT
many TRBJ2-2 . TRBV20-1 CSARDRYRENTGELFF TGCAGTGCTAGAGATAGGTACCGGGAGAACACCGGGGAGCTGTTTTTT
many TRBJ2-1 . TRBV7-9 CASSLTRVETYNEQFF TGTGCCAGCAGCTTAACCCGGGTAGAAACCTACAATGAGCAGTTCTTC
. TRBJ2-5 TRBD2 TRBV5-4 CASSGRADQETQYF TGTGCCAGCAGCGGGAGGGCGGACCAAGAGACCCAGTACTTC
. TRBJ1-2 TRBD1 TRBV12-3/TRBV12-4 CANRPGTADYGYTF TGTGCCAACCGTCCCGGGACAGCCGACTATGGCTACACCTTC
few TRBJ2-3 . TRBV24-1 CATSDPTSRGTDTQYF TGTGCCACCAGTGACCCAACCTCCCGGGGCACAGATACGCAGTATTTT
. TRBJ1-5 . TRBV7-9 CASSLGGDYQPQHF TGTGCCAGCAGCTTGGGGGGAGACTATCAGCCCCAGCATTTT
. TRBJ2-7 TRBD2 TRBV27 CASSLSSGATQQYF TGTGCCAGCAGTTTGTCTAGCGGGGCTACGCAGCAGTACTTC
many TRBJ2-1 . TRBV27 CASSLIFSSYNEQFF TGTGCCAGCAGCCTCATCTTCAGCTCCTACAATGAGCAGTTCTTC
few TRBJ2-1 TRBD1 TRBV2 CASPGQGYRVDEQFF TGTGCCAGCCCGGGACAGGGGTACAGAGTCGATGAGCAGTTCTTC
. TRBJ1-1 . TRBV13 CASSPEGGAEAFF TGTGCCAGCAGCCCCGAGGGTGGGGCTGAAGCTTTCTTT
many TRBJ2-7 . TRBV28 CVSSLNRDYEQYF TGTGTCAGCAGTTTGAACAGGGACTACGAGCAGTACTTC
few TRBJ2-7 TRBD2 TRBV6-1 CASSEMSGGLYEQYF TGTGCCAGCAGTGAGATGAGCGGGGGACTCTACGAGCAGTACTTC
once TRBJ2-1 TRBD2 TRBV11-2 CASRASGGLIYEQFF TGTGCCAGCAGGGCTAGCGGGGGGTTAATCTATGAGCAGTTCTTC
many TRBJ1-6 . TRBV16 CASSQSRNNSPLHF TGTGCCAGCAGCCAATCCCGGAATAATTCACCCCTCCACTTT
many TRBJ2-1 TRBD2 TRBV2 CASSVMGLAGAGGFF TGTGCCAGCAGTGTCATGGGACTAGCGGGCGCAGGAGGGTTCTTC
many TRBJ1-2 . TRBV6-1 CASSEARTVYGYTF TGTGCCAGCAGTGAAGCCAGAACGGTCTATGGCTACACCTTC
. TRBJ2-7 . TRBV3-1 CASSQGVSETYEQYF TGTGCCAGCAGCCAAGGGGTTTCGGAGACCTACGAGCAGTACTTC
many TRBJ2-7 . TRBV6-1 CASWLTDRSYEQYF TGTGCCAGCTGGTTGACAGACCGATCCTACGAGCAGTACTTC
. TRBJ2-4 . TRBV6-1 CASSGPGTKNIQYF TGTGCCAGCAGTGGGCCTGGGACTAAAAACATTCAGTACTTC
many TRBJ1-1 TRBD1 TRBV10-3 CAITADRESAEAFF TGTGCCATCACTGCGGACAGGGAGAGCGCTGAAGCTTTCTTT
many TRBJ1-2 . TRBV2 CVSSAGQSYVGYTF TGTGTCAGCAGTGCCGGACAGTCCTATGTTGGCTACACCTTC
. TRBJ2-7 . TRBV11-2 CASSIRGLWYEQYF TGTGCCAGCAGTATCCGGGGACTGTGGTACGAGCAGTACTTC
many TRBJ2-1 . TRBV5-6 CASSLGTANNEQFF TGTGCCAGCAGCTTGGGGACGGCTAACAATGAGCAGTTCTTC
many TRBJ2-1 . TRBV10-3 CASQKQDSSYNEQFF TGTGCCAGCCAAAAACAGGATAGCTCCTACAATGAGCAGTTCTTC
. TRBJ2-5 TRBD1 TRBV28 CASSKGGTGLWFVQETQYF TGTGCCAGCAGTAAAGGAGGGACAGGACTTTGGTTCGTCCAAGAGACCCAGTACTTC
. TRBJ2-1 . TRBV6-1 CASSELPGIISYNEQFF TGTGCCAGCAGTGAACTCCCGGGGATAATCTCCTACAATGAGCAGTTCTTC
many TRBJ1-6 TRBD1 TRBV5-1 CASSFGTGGWSPLHF TGCGCCAGCAGCTTCGGGACAGGGGGCTGGTCACCCCTCCACTTT
many TRBJ2-5 . TRBV12-3/TRBV12-4 CASSWGQGKETQYF TGTGCCAGCAGTTGGGGGCAGGGTAAAGAGACCCAGTACTTC
many TRBJ2-1 . TRBV12-3/TRBV12-4 CASSLGLVNEQFF TGTGCCAGCAGTTTAGGGTTGGTCAATGAGCAGTTCTTC
few TRBJ1-4 . TRBV4-1 CASSPRGTWDEKLFF TGCGCCAGCAGCCCCCGAGGGACCTGGGATGAAAAACTGTTTTTT
many TRBJ1-2 . TRBV27 CASTSLWGLPYGYTF TGTGCCAGCACCTCCTTGTGGGGGCTACCCTATGGCTACACCTTC
many TRBJ2-5 TRBD2 TRBV30 CAWSRGTSGQETQYF TGTGCCTGGAGTCGCGGGACTAGCGGACAAGAGACCCAGTACTTC
. TRBJ2-2 . TRBV2 CASRGFGNRAGTGELFF TGTGCCAGCAGGGGTTTTGGAAACAGGGCGGGGACCGGGGAGCTGTTTTTT
. TRBJ2-2 TRBD1 TRBV6-1 CASSEPTGGIGELFF TGTGCCAGCAGTGAACCCACAGGGGGGATCGGGGAGCTGTTTTTT
few TRBJ1-2 . TRBV11-1 CASSLGYGYGYTF TGTGCCAGCAGCTTAGGGTACGGCTATGGCTACACCTTC
. TRBJ2-1 . TRBV2 CASMQGLNSYNEQFF TGTGCCAGCATGCAGGGGCTCAACTCCTACAATGAGCAGTTCTTC
many TRBJ2-5 . TRBV3-1 CASSRNSGLKGKETQYF TGTGCCAGCAGCCGAAATTCGGGGCTAAAGGGGAAAGAGACCCAGTACTTC
. TRBJ2-1 TRBD2 TRBV6-1 CASSYQGGSSYNEQFF TGTGCCAGCAGTTATCAGGGCGGGAGCTCCTACAATGAGCAGTTCTTC
. TRBJ2-7 . TRBV20-1 CSATPAAGLGYEQYF TGCAGTGCTACCCCAGCGGCGGGCTTAGGGTACGAGCAGTACTTC
. TRBJ2-3 TRBD2 TRBV20-1 CSALLPGLGVRGDTQYF TGCAGTGCTTTGCTCCCGGGACTAGGGGTCCGTGGAGATACGCAGTATTTT
. TRBJ2-2 TRBD2 TRBV28 CASKAGTSRRELFF TGTGCCAGCAAAGCCGGGACTAGCAGGCGGGAGCTGTTTTTT
many TRBJ2-7 TRBD1 TRBV5-1 CASSGRQGAFSYEQYF TGCGCCAGCAGCGGCCGACAGGGAGCCTTCTCCTACGAGCAGTACTTC
many TRBJ2-2 . TRBV2 CASASENTGELFF TGTGCCAGCGCGTCAGAGAACACCGGGGAGCTGTTTTTT
many TRBJ2-3 TRBD2 TRBV28 CASSGRTSGGHTDTQYF TGTGCCAGCAGTGGGAGGACTAGCGGGGGCCACACAGATACGCAGTATTTT
. TRBJ2-7 . TRBV4-1 CASSQAGPGGYEQYF TGCGCCAGCAGCCAAGCCGGACCTGGGGGCTACGAGCAGTACTTC
. TRBJ1-1 . TRBV6-1 CASMVQGNTEAFF TGTGCCAGCATGGTACAGGGGAACACTGAAGCTTTCTTT
. TRBJ2-1 TRBD2 TRBV28 CASSTRTSGNSEQFF TGTGCCAGCAGCACTCGGACTAGCGGGAATAGTGAGCAGTTCTTC
many TRBJ2-7 TRBD1 TRBV28 CASSAPGQGAPEQYF TGTGCCAGCAGCGCTCCGGGACAGGGGGCGCCCGAGCAGTACTTC
. TRBJ2-3 . TRBV20-1 CTPGLLTYTDTQYF TGCACCCCGGGACTCCTAACTTACACAGATACGCAGTATTTT
many TRBJ2-1 . TRBV28 CASSLSRTGEQFF TGTGCCAGCAGTTTATCCAGGACTGGTGAGCAGTTCTTC
. TRBJ1-3 TRBD1 TRBV7-9 CASSPLLQWTGGLDSGNTIYF TGTGCCAGCAGCCCCCTTCTGCAGTGGACAGGGGGCTTGGACTCTGGAAACACCATATATTTT
few TRBJ2-2 TRBD2 TRBV6-1 CASSSHRGVLTGELFF TGTGCCAGCAGCTCCCACCGGGGGGTCCTCACCGGGGAGCTGTTTTTT
many TRBJ2-7 TRBD2 TRBV4-1 CASSPYQPLAGGLISYEQYF TGCGCCAGCAGCCCGTATCAACCACTAGCGGGAGGACTAATCTCCTACGAGCAGTACTTC
many TRBJ1-1 TRBD1 TRBV4-1 CASSQDGQGDTEAFF TGCGCCAGCAGCCAAGATGGACAGGGGGACACTGAAGCTTTCTTT
many TRBJ2-7 . TRBV7-9 CASSRDVAYEQYF TGTGCCAGCAGCCGAGACGTAGCCTACGAGCAGTACTTC
many TRBJ1-5 . TRBV5-5 CASSLGGNSNQPQHF TGTGCCAGCAGCTTGGGAGGGAATAGCAATCAGCCCCAGCATTTT